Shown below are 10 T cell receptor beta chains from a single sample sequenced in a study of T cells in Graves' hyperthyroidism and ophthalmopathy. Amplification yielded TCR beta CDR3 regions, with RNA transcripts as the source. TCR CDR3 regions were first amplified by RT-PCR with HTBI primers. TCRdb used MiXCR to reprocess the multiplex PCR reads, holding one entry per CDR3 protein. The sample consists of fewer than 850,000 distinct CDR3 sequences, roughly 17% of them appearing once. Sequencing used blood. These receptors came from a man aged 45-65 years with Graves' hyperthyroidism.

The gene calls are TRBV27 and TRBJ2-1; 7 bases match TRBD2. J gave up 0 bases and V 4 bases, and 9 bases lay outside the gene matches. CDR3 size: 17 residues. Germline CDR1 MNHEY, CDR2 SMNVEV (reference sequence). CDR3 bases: TGTGCCAGCAGTTCGAGTTACGGGAGGCGCTCCTACAATGAGCAGTTCTTC. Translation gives CASSSSYGRRSYNEQFF.

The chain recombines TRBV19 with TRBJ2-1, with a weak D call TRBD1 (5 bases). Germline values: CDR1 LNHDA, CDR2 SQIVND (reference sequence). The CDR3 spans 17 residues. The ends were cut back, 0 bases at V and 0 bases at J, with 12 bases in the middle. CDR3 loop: CASSIENRKSSYNEQFF. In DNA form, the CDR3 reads TGTGCCAGTAGTATAGAAAACAGGAAGAGCTCCTACAATGAGCAGTTCTTC.

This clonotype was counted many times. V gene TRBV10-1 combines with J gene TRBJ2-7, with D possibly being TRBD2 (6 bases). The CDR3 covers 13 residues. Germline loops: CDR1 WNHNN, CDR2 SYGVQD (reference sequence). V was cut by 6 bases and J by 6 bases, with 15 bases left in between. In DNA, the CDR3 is TGCGCCAGCAGCGCCCCGACCGGGGGCGAGCAGTACTTC. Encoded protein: CASSAPTGGEQYF.

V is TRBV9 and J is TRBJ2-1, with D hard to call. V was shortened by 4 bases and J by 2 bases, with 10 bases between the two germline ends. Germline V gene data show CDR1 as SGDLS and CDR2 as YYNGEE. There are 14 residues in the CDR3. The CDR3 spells CASSSRRAYNEQFF. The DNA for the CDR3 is TGTGCCAGCAGCTCCCGTCGAGCCTACAATGAGCAGTTCTTC.

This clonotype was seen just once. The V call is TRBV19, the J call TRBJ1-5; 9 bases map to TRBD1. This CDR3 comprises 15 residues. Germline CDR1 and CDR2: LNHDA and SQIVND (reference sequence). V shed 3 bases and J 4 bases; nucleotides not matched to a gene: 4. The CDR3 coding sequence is TGTGCCAGTAGTATGGGGACAGGGAGAAATCAGCCCCAGCATTTT. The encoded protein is CASSMGTGRNQPQHF. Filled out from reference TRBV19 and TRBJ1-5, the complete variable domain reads DGGITQSPKYLFRKEGQNVTLSCEQNLNHDAMYWYRQDPGQGLRLIYYSQIVNDFQKGDIAEGYSVSREKKESFPLTVTSAQKNPTAFYLCASSMGTGRNQPQHFGDGTRLSIL.

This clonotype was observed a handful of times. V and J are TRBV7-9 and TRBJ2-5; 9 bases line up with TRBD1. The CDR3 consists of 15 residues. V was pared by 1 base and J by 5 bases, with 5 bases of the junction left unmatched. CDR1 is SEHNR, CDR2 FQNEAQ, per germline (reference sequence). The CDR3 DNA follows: TGTGCCAGCAGCTTAGTAACAGGGGGCGTGGAGACCCAGTACTTC. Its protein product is CASSLVTGGVETQYF.

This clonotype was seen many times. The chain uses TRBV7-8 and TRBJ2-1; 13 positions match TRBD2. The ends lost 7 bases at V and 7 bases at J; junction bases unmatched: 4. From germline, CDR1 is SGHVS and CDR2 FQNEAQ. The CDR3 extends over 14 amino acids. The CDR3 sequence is CASIGTSGTNEQFF. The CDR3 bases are TGTGCCAGCATCGGGACTAGCGGGACTAATGAGCAGTTCTTC.

The CDR3 bases are TGTGCCAGCAGCTTAGATCGTGCGGGTTTAAGCTCCTACGAGCAGTACTTC. Its protein is CASSLDRAGLSSYEQYF. This chain joins TRBV7-9 and TRBJ2-7, with D possibly TRBD2 on 5 matching bases. The V end lost 1 base, the J end lost 0 bases, and 16 bases lay between the germline ends. The germline gives CDR1 SEHNR, CDR2 FQNEAQ (reference sequence). The CDR3 extends over 17 amino acids.

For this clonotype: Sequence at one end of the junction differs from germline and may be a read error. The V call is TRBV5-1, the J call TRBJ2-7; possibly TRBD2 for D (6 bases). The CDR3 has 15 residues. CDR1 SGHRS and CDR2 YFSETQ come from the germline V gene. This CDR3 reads CASSLGYGTYYEQHF. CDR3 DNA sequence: TGCGCCAGCAGCTTGGGCTACGGGACTTACTACGAGCAGCACTTC.

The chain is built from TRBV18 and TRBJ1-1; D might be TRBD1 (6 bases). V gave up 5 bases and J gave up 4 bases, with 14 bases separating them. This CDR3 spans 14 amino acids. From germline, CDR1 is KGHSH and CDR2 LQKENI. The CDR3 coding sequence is TGTGCCAGCTCAACTTACCGGGACATCACTGAAGCTTTCTTT. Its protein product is CASSTYRDITEAFF.